This entry lists 28 T cell receptor beta chains sequenced from one sample in a study of blood T cells in healthy people across ages. Together with a sample-barcoded 5' primer, a J-beta primer mix was included in a second PCR lasting about 6 to 11 cycles. Via MiXCR, TCRdb re-called the 5' RACE reads, giving one row per CDR3 protein. Found here are around 800,000 distinct CDR3 sequences, approximately 65% of them singletons; the top ten hold about a quarter. Material for sequencing was blood. The receptors were sampled from a man aged 25-40 years in good health.

In this sample, this clonotype turned up many times. The chain uses TRBV7-3 and TRBJ2-1; a possible D gene is TRBD2 (6 bases). This CDR3 region has 14 residues. V was shortened by 0 bases and J by 4 bases, with 7 bases between the two germline ends. Looked up from germline, CDR1 is SGHTA and CDR2 is FQGTGA. CDR3 protein: CASSLTGGYNEQFF. CDR3 DNA: TGTGCCAGCAGCTTAACCGGGGGTTACAATGAGCAGTTCTTC.

The CDR3 DNA sequence: TGTGCCAGCAGTGACCCGGGGGGATGGAGCTCCTACAATGAGCAGTTCTTC. Its translation is CASSDPGGWSSYNEQFF. The gene calls are TRBV25-1 and TRBJ2-1; the match to TRBD2 covers 7 bases. The length of the CDR3 is 17 residues. Per the germline V gene, CDR1 is MGHDK and CDR2 is SYGVNS. J was trimmed by 0 bases and V by 3 bases; bases with no gene match: 8.

This chain uses TRBV20-1 with TRBJ2-3; 13 bases are a match to TRBD2. Per the germline V gene, CDR1 is DFQATT and CDR2 is SNEGSKA (reference sequence). The CDR3 spans 15 residues. V gave up 0 bases and J gave up 6 bases; unmatched junction bases: 3. The CDR3 sequence: CSAREPGLAGDTQYF. The DNA of the CDR3 is TGCAGTGCTAGAGAGCCGGGACTAGCGGGGGATACGCAGTATTTT.

The count of this clonotype is one. CDR3 in amino acids: CASTQSASYNEQYF. Here the CDR3 DNA reads TGTGCTAGTACGCAGTCGGCCTCCTACAATGAGCAGTACTTC. The chain links TRBV12-5 to TRBJ2-1; the D is unclear. The J call is uncertain, as TRBJ2-7 better fits the DNA end. This CDR3 is 14 amino acids long. The germline V gene has CDR1 LGHNT and CDR2 FRNRAP.

This CDR3 is CSARGQPGLNNEQFF. For the CDR3, the DNA is TGCAGTGCTCGGGGACAGCCGGGTCTGAACAATGAGCAGTTCTTC. This chain connects TRBV20-1 to TRBJ2-1; 7 bases map to TRBD1. Per germline, CDR1 DFQATT and CDR2 SNEGSKA (reference sequence). The V and J ends lost 5 bases and 5 bases, in that order; junction bases with no gene match: 12. The CDR3 has 15 amino acids.

V gene TRBV5-1 combines with J gene TRBJ2-7; D uncertain. V was shortened by 0 bases and J by 2 bases, with 9 bases between the two germline ends. CDR1 and CDR2 (germline): SGHRS, YFSETQ. This CDR3 comprises 14 residues. The CDR3 here is CASSLEVGPYEQYF. Written as DNA, the CDR3 is TGCGCCAGCAGCTTGGAGGTCGGACCCTACGAGCAGTACTTC.

The V gene is TRBV29-1, the J gene TRBJ1-2, with TRBD1 matching 11 bases. V lost 3 bases and J lost 7; bases outside the gene matches: 7. From germline, CDR1 is SQVTM and CDR2 ANQGSEA. The CDR3 runs to 14 residues. CDR3: CSVEGTGGRGGYTF. As DNA, the CDR3 is TGCAGCGTTGAGGGGACAGGGGGAAGGGGTGGCTACACCTTC.

This clonotype occurred a few times. V is TRBV20-1 and J is TRBJ2-1; no firm D call. The CDR3 length is 10 residues. CDR1 and CDR2 from the germline V gene are DFQATT and SNEGSKA (reference sequence). V was clipped by 6 bases and J by 5 bases, with 5 bases between them. The CDR3 coding sequence is TGCAGTGCCGACGACAATGAGCAGTTCTTC. Protein: CSADDNEQFF.

The chain combines TRBV21-1 with TRBJ1-2; the table calls TRBD1, which could not be checked here. TRBV21-1 is assigned pseudogene status. The length of the CDR3 is 15 residues. The CDR3 spells CASSKERTGDHGYTF. DNA of the CDR3: TGTGCCAGCAGCAAAGAACGGACAGGGGACCATGGCTACACCTTC.

In its sample, this clonotype was seen a few times. The CDR3 DNA is TGTGCCAGCTCCCTCACAGGGTCCCCTCACAATGAGCAGTTCTTC. This gives the protein CASSLTGSPHNEQFF. V gene TRBV12-3 or TRBV12-4 combines with J gene TRBJ2-1; possibly TRBD1 for D (6 bases). V lost 8 bases and J 5 bases, leaving 19 bases between the germline ends. The length of the CDR3 is 15 residues.

This clonotype has just a few counts. V gene TRBV13 combines with J gene TRBJ2-1; TRBD1 aligns across 8 bases. Germline-derived CDR1 and CDR2 are PRHDT and FYEKMQ (reference sequence). The CDR3 totals 15 residues. The trim removed 5 bases at V and 8 bases at J, leaving 11 bases unmatched. In nucleotides, the CDR3 is TGTGCCAGCAGCGACCGAGGACAGGGTCCCTATGAGCAGTTCTTC. Amino acids: CASSDRGQGPYEQFF.

The chain carries TRBV20-1 and TRBJ2-1; 10 bases are a match to TRBD2. This CDR3 has 15 residues. Germline trimming cut 0 bases from V and 8 bases from J; bases unmatched to any gene: 7. Germline lookup yields CDR1 DFQATT and CDR2 SNEGSKA (reference sequence). The CDR3 DNA reads as TGCAGTGCTAGAGAACCCAGCGGGGGGGCTCATGAGCAGTTCTTC. Translation gives CSAREPSGGAHEQFF.

This clonotype showed up just a few times. The chain combines TRBV29-1 with TRBJ2-7, with D tentatively TRBD1 (6 bases). V shed 7 bases and J shed 0 bases, with 13 bases lying between them. This CDR3 has 13 amino acids. Germline values: CDR1 SQVTM, CDR2 ANQGSEA. The CDR3 nucleotides are TGCAGCGCCCAGGGGCCGCTCTCCTACGAGCAGTACTTC. Amino acids: CSAQGPLSYEQYF.

The chain is built from TRBV4-3 and TRBJ2-1, with D maybe TRBD1 (5 bases). Germline V gives CDR1 LGHNA, CDR2 YSLEER. There are 16 residues in the CDR3. V lost 0 bases and J lost 4, with 13 bases in between. The CDR3 is CASSQDPGIPYNEQFF. CDR3 DNA sequence: TGCGCCAGCAGCCAAGATCCAGGGATCCCGTACAATGAGCAGTTCTTC.

The chain is built from TRBV10-3 and TRBJ2-1; D tentatively reads TRBD1 or TRBD2 (5 bases each). The ends were cut back, 6 bases at V and 2 bases at J, with 14 bases in the middle. Germline CDR1 ENHRY, CDR2 SYGVKD. This CDR3 contains 15 residues. CDR3 coding DNA: TGTGCCATCAGAGGGGACGAGACGCCCTACAATGAGCAGTTCTTC. Its translation is CAIRGDETPYNEQFF.

Ten or more counts support this clonotype. The V gene is TRBV5-1, the J gene TRBJ2-4, with D perhaps being TRBD1 or TRBD2 (5 bases each). The CDR3 is made up of 17 amino acids. CDR1 is SGHRS, CDR2 YFSETQ, per germline. V lost 0 bases and J 1 base, leaving 14 bases between the germline ends. CDR3 residues: CASSLVPGAGAKNIQYF. The CDR3 DNA reads as TGCGCCAGCAGCTTGGTCCCCGGGGCCGGGGCCAAAAACATTCAGTACTTC.

The chain uses TRBV7-9 and TRBJ2-1; D is unclear. Trimming removed 5 bases at V and 2 bases at J, with 16 bases between. Germline V gene lookup returns CDR1 SEHNR and CDR2 FQNEAQ (reference sequence). The CDR3 is 16 amino acids. CDR3: CASSPHSIFAYNEQFF. CDR3 DNA: TGTGCCAGCAGCCCCCATAGTATATTCGCCTACAATGAGCAGTTCTTC.

The rearrangement joins TRBV4-3 to TRBJ1-2; D possibly corresponds to TRBD1 (6 bases). Trimming stripped 1 base from V and 4 bases from J, with 13 bases between. This CDR3 is built from 15 residues. Germline CDR1 is LGHNA and CDR2 is YSLEER. The CDR3: CASSQAQGRIYGYTF. The CDR3 DNA is TGCGCCAGCAGCCAAGCTCAGGGGCGAATCTATGGCTACACCTTC.

This sequence joins TRBV9 and TRBJ2-7; 7 bases are shared with TRBD2. CDR3 length: 17 residues. Germline V lookup: CDR1 SGDLS, CDR2 YYNGEE. The junction had 9 bases not matched to a gene; V was cut back by 0 bases and J by 0 bases. The CDR3 coding sequence is TGTGCCAGCAGCGTAGGGGGGGGTGCTAGCCTCTCCTACGAGCAGTACTTC. Its translation is CASSVGGGASLSYEQYF.

This chain links TRBV15 with TRBJ2-5, with 7 bases identical to TRBD1. The J call is doubtful: the DNA matches TRBJ2-7 better. Germline V gene sequence: CDR1 LNHNV, CDR2 YYDKDF (reference sequence). The CDR3 has 14 residues. The CDR3: CATSRAGTAYEQYF. The CDR3 DNA reads as TGTGCCACCAGCAGAGCCGGGACAGCCTACGAGCAGTACTTC.

The chain recombines TRBV10-3 with TRBJ2-7, with a tentative D call TRBD2 (5 bases). The V gene's germline CDR1 is ENHRY and CDR2 SYGVKD. V lost 4 bases, J lost 1 base, and 5 bases lay in between. The CDR3 loop spans 12 amino acids. The CDR3 loop is CAISGESYEQYF. In DNA form, the CDR3 reads TGTGCCATCAGTGGGGAGTCCTACGAGCAGTACTTC.

This chain's CDR3 is CASSLSPYGTQRAQYF. The CDR3 bases are TGTGCCAGCAGTTTATCGCCTTACGGGACTCAGAGGGCCCAGTACTTC. This chain links TRBV27 with TRBJ2-5, with D possibly matching TRBD2 (6 bases). Germline values: CDR1 MNHEY, CDR2 SMNVEV (reference sequence). The CDR3 is 16 residues long. V shed 0 bases and J shed 9 bases, with 20 bases lying between them.

The genes are TRBV12-3 or TRBV12-4 and TRBJ1-1, with TRBD1 matching 11 bases. CDR3 size: 14 residues. The J segment lost 7 bases and the V segment lost 4 bases, leaving 5 bases of the junction unmatched. CDR3 sequence: CASSSTGTGGEAFF. The CDR3 DNA sequence: TGTGCCAGCAGTTCGACCGGGACAGGGGGTGAAGCTTTCTTT.

CDR3 coding DNA: TGTGCCAGCAGTTTAAGCGCAGAACCCTACGAGCAGTACTTC. Its protein is CASSLSAEPYEQYF. The chain links TRBV27 to TRBJ2-5; no reliable D call. The J call may be mistaken, given a closer DNA end match to TRBJ2-7. The CDR3 is 14 residues long. CDR1 MNHEY and CDR2 SMNVEV come from the germline V gene (reference sequence).

The chain employs TRBV2 and TRBJ1-1; possibly TRBD1 for D (6 bases). The CDR3 sequence is 15 residues long. The germline V gene encodes CDR1 SNHLY and CDR2 FYNNEI. V shed 2 bases and J shed 2 bases, with 12 bases lying between them. The CDR3 region is CASSEQGFINTEAFF. CDR3 DNA sequence: TGTGCCAGCAGTGAACAGGGGTTCATTAACACTGAAGCTTTCTTT.

The sample holds a few counts of this clonotype. This chain uses TRBV12-3 or TRBV12-4 with TRBJ2-5; the D gene is possibly TRBD1 (5 bases). The CDR3 loop spans 14 amino acids. Trimming took off 4 bases at V and 4 bases at J, with 13 bases between the two ends. The CDR3 loop is CASSSKGAIETQYF. The CDR3 DNA follows: TGTGCCAGCAGTTCTAAAGGGGCGATAGAGACCCAGTACTTC.

The genes are TRBV27 and TRBJ2-3; the D is unclear. The CDR3 has 13 amino acids. Trimming removed 3 bases at V and 7 bases at J, with 11 bases between. Germline CDR1 MNHEY, CDR2 SMNVEV (reference sequence). This CDR3 reads CASSLGSRNTQYF. In nucleotides, the CDR3 is TGTGCCAGCAGTTTGGGAAGCCGCAATACGCAGTATTTT.

The chain combines TRBV12-3 or TRBV12-4 with TRBJ2-4; no definite D call. The end of the DNA aligns better with TRBJ2-7, so the J call may be wrong. The CDR3 covers 13 residues. Here the CDR3 reads CASRPRFGYEQYF. The CDR3 DNA reads TGTGCCAGCCGTCCTCGGTTTGGATACGAGCAGTACTTC.